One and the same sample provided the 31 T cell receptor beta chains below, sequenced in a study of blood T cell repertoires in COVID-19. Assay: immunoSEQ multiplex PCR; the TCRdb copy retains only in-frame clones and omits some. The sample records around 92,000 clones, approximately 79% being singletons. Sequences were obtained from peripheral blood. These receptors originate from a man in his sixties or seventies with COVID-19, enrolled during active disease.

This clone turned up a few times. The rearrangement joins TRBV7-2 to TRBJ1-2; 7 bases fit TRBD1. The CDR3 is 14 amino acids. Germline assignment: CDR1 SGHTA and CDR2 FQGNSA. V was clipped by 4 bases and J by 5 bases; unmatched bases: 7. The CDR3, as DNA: TGTGCCAGCAGCTCCGTCGGGACAGTTTATGGCTACACCTTC. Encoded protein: CASSSVGTVYGYTF. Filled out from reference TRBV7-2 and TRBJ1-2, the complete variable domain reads GAGVSQSPSNKVTEKGKDVELRCDPISGHTALYWYRQSLGQGLEFLIYFQGNSAPDKSGLPSDRFSAERTGGSVSTLTIQRTQQEDSAVYLCASSSVGTVYGYTFGSGTRLTVV.

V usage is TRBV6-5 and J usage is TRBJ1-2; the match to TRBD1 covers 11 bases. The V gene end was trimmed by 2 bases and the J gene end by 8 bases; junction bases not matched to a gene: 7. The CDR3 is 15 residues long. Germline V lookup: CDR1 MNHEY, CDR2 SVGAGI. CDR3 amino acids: CASSYKRTGGIGYTF. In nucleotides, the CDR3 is TGTGCCAGCAGTTACAAAAGGACAGGGGGCATAGGCTACACCTTC.

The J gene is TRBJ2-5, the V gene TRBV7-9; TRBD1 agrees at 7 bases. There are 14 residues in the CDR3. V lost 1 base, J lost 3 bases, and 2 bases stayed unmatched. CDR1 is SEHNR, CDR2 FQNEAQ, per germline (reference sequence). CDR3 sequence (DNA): TGTGCCAGCAGCTTAGTGACAGGGAAAGAGACCCAGTACTTC. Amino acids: CASSLVTGKETQYF.

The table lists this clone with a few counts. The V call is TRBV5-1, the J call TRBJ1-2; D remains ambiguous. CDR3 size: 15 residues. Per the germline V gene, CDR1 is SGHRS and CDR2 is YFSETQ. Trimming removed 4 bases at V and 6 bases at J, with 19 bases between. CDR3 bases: TGCGCCAGCAGCGAACCCAACCGGCAGGCCGATGGCTACACCTTC. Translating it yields CASSEPNRQADGYTF.

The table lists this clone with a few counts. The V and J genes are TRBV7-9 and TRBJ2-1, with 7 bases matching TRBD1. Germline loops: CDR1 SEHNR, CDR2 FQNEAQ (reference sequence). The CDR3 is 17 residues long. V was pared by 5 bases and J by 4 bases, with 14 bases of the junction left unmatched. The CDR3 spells CASSPNFRQGPYNEQFF. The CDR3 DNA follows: TGTGCCAGCAGCCCAAACTTCCGACAGGGACCATACAATGAGCAGTTCTTC.

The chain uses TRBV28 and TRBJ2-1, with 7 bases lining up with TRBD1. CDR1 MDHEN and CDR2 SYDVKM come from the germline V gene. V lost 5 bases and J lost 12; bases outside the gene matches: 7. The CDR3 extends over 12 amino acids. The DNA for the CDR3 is TGTGCCAGCAGTCCTAAGAGGACAGGGCAGTTCTTC. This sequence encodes CASSPKRTGQFF. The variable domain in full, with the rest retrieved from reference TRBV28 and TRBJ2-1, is DVKVTQSSRYLVKRTGEKVFLECVQDMDHENMFWYRQDPGLGLRLIYFSYDVKMKEKGDIPEGYSVSREKKERFSLILESASTNQTSMYLCASSPKRTGQFFGPGTRLTVL.

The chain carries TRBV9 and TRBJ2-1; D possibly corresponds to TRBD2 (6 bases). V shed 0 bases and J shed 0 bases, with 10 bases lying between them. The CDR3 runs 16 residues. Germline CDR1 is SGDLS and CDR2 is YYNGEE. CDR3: CASSVGRASSYNEQFF. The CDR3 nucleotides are TGTGCCAGCAGCGTAGGGAGGGCGAGCTCCTACAATGAGCAGTTCTTC. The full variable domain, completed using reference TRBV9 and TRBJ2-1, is DSGVTQTPKHLITATGQRVTLRCSPRSGDLSVYWYQQSLDQGLQFLIQYYNGEERAKGNILERFSAQQFPDLHSELNLSSLELGDSALYFCASSVGRASSYNEQFFGPGTRLTVL.

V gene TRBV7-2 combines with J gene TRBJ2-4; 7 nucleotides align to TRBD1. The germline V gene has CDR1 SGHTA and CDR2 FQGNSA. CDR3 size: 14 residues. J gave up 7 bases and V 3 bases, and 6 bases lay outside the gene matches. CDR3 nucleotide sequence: TGTGCCAGCAGCTTGAAGGGGGCGCGTAACATTCAGTACTTC. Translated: CASSLKGARNIQYF. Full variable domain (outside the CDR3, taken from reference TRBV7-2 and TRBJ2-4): GAGVSQSPSNKVTEKGKDVELRCDPISGHTALYWYRQSLGQGLEFLIYFQGNSAPDKSGLPSDRFSAERTGGSVSTLTIQRTQQEDSAVYLCASSLKGARNIQYFGAGTRLSVL.

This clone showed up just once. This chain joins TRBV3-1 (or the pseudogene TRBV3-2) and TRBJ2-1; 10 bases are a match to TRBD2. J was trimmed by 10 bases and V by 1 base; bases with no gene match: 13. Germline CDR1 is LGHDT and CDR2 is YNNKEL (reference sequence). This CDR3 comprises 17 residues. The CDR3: CASSQAASGSHRGEQFF. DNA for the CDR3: TGTGCCAGCAGCCAAGCGGCTAGCGGGAGTCACCGAGGGGAGCAGTTCTTC.

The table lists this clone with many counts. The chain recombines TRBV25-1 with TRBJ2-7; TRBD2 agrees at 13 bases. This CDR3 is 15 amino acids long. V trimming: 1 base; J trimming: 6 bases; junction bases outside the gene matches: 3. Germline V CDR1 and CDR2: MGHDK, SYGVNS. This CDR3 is CASSEFGLAGVEQYF. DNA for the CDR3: TGTGCCAGCAGTGAATTTGGACTAGCGGGAGTCGAGCAGTACTTC.

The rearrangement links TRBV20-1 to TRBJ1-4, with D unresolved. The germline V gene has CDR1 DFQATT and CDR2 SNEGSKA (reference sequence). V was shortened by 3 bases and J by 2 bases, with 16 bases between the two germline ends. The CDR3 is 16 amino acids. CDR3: CSASGTHSGTNEKLFF. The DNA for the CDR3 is TGCAGTGCTAGTGGTACGCACTCCGGGACTAATGAAAAACTGTTTTTT.

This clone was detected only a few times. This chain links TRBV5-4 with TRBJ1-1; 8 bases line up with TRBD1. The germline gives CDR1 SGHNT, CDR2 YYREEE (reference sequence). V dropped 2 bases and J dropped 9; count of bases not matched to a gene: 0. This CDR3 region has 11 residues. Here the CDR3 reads CASSFRGQAFF. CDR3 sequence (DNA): TGTGCCAGCAGCTTCAGGGGGCAAGCTTTCTTT.

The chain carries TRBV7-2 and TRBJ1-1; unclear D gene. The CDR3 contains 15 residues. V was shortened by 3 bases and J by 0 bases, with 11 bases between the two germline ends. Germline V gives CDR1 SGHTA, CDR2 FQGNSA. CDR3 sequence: CASSLSEFMNTEAFF. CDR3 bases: TGTGCCAGCAGCTTGTCGGAGTTCATGAACACTGAAGCTTTCTTT.

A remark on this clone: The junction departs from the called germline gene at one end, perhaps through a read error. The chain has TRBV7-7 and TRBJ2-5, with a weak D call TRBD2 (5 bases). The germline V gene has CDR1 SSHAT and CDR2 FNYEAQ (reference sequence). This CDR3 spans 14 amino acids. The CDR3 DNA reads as TGTGCTAGCAGCTCGGGGTACGCTCAAGAGACCCAGTACTTC. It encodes CASSSGYAQETQYF.

The CDR3 loop reads CASSVSQGPGQPQHF. In DNA, the CDR3 is TGTGCCAGCAGTGTTTCACAGGGTCCTGGACAGCCCCAGCATTTT. The chain uses TRBV6-4 and TRBJ1-5, with D possibly matching TRBD1 (6 bases). V lost 4 bases and J lost 7, with 17 bases in between. CDR3 length: 15 amino acids. From germline, CDR1 is MRHNA and CDR2 SNTAGT.

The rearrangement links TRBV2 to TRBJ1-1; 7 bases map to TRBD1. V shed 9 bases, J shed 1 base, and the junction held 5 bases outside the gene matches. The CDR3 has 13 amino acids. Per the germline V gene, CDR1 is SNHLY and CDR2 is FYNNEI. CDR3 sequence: CASSGQTNTEAFF. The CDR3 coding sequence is TGTGCCAGTTCGGGACAGACGAACACTGAAGCTTTCTTT.

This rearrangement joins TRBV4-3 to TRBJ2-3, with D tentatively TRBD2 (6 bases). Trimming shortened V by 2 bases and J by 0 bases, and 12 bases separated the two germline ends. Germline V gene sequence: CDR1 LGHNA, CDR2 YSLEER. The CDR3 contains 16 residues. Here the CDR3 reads CASSQSAGTSTDTQYF. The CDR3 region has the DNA TGCGCCAGCAGCCAATCAGCCGGGACTAGCACAGATACGCAGTATTTT.

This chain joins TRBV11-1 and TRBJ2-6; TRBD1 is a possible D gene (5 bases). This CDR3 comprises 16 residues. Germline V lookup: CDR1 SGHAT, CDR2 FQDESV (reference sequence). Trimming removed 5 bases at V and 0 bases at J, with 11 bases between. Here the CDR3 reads CASSTPDNSGANVLTF. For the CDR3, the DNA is TGTGCCAGCAGCACCCCGGACAACTCTGGGGCCAACGTCCTGACTTTC.

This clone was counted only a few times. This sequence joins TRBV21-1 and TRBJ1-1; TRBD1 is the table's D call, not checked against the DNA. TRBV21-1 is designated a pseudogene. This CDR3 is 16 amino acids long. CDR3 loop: CASSKGGQGLGTEAFF. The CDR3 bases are TGTGCCAGCAGCAAAGGGGGGCAGGGGTTGGGCACTGAAGCTTTCTTT.

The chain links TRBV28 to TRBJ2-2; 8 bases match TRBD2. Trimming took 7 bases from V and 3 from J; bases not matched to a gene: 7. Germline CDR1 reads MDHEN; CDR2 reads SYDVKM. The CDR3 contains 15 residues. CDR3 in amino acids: CASTISGTYTGELFF. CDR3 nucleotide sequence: TGTGCCAGCACTATTAGCGGGACCTACACCGGGGAGCTGTTTTTT.

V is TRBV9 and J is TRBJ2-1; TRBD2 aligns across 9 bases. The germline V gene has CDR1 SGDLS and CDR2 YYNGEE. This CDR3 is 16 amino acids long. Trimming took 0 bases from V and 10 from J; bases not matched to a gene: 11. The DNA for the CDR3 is TGTGCCAGCAGCGTAGGACTAGCGGTTACGATAGGGGAGCAGTTCTTC. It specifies CASSVGLAVTIGEQFF. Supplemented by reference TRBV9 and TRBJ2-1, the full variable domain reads DSGVTQTPKHLITATGQRVTLRCSPRSGDLSVYWYQQSLDQGLQFLIQYYNGEERAKGNILERFSAQQFPDLHSELNLSSLELGDSALYFCASSVGLAVTIGEQFFGPGTRLTVL.

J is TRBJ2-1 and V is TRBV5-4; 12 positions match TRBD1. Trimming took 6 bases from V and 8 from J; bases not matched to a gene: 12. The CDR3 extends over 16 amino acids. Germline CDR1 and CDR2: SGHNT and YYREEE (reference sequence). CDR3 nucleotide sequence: TGTGCCAGCACTACTTCCCCCGGGACAGGGGGCGATGAGCAGTTCTTC. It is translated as CASTTSPGTGGDEQFF.

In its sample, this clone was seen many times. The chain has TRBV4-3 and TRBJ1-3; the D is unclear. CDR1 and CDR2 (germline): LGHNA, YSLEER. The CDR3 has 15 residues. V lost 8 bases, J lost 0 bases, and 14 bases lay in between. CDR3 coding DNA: TGCGCCAGCCGGGGAGGTACGAGCTCTGGAAACACCATATATTTT. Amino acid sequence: CASRGGTSSGNTIYF.

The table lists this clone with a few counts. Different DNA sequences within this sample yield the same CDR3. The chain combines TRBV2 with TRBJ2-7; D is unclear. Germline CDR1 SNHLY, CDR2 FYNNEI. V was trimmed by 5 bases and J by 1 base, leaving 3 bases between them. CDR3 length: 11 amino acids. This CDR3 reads CASSLSYEQYF. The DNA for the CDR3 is TGTGCCAGCAGTCTGTCCTACGAGCAGTACTTC.

The CDR3 protein is CASSSRRRERETQYF. Here the CDR3 DNA reads TGTGCCAGCAGCTCAAGACGACGGGAGAGGGAGACCCAGTACTTC. J is TRBJ2-5 and V is TRBV14, with TRBD2 as a possible D gene (6 bases). Trimming removed 5 bases at V and 5 bases at J, with 18 bases between. The germline gives CDR1 SGHDN, CDR2 FVKESK. There are 15 residues in the CDR3.

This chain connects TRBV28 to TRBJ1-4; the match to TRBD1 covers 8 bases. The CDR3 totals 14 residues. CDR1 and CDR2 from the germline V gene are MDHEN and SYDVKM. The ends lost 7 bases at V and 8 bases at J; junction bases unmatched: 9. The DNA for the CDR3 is TGTGCCAGCACTGGCGGACAGGGTGGGGAAAAACTGTTTTTT. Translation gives CASTGGQGGEKLFF.

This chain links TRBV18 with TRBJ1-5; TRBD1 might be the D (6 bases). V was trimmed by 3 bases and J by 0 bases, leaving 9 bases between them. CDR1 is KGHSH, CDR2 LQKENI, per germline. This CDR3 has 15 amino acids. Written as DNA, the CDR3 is TGTGCCAGCTCACCCGGACAGCCTAGCAATCAGCCCCAGCATTTT. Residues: CASSPGQPSNQPQHF.

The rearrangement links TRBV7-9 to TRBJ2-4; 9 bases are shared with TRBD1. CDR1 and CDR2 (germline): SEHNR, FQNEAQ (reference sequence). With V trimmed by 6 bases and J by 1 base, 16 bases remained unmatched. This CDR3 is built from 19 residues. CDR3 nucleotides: TGTGCCAGCAGTCAACCGGGACAGGGATGGGGCAAGGCCAAAAACATTCAGTACTTC. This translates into CASSQPGQGWGKAKNIQYF.

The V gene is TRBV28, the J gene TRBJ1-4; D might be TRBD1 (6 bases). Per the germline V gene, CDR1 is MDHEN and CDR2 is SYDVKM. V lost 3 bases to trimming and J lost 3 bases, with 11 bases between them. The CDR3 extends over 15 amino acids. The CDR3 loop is CASSFTGRSNEKLFF. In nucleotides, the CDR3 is TGTGCCAGCAGTTTCACAGGGCGCTCTAATGAAAAACTGTTTTTT.

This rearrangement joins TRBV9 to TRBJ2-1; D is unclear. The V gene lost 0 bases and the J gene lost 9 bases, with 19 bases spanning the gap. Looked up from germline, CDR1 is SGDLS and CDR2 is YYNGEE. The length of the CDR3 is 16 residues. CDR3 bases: TGTGCCAGCAGCGTAGATGAGCGTTTTCTGCTCAGTGAGCAGTTCTTC. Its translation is CASSVDERFLLSEQFF.

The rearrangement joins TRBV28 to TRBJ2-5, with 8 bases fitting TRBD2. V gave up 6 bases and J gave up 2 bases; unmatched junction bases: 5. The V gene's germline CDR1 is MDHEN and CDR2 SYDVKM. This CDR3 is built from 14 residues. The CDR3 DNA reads TGTGCCAGCAGGAGCGGGAGAAATCAAGAGACCCAGTACTTC. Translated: CASRSGRNQETQYF.